These 18 T cell receptor beta chains originate from one sample sequenced in a study of blood T cell repertoires in COVID-19. Sequencing was performed with immunoSEQ multiplex PCR; in TCRdb, only in-frame clones are kept and a portion is missing. In the table there are more than 300,000 clones, 85% to 95% of which are singletons. The sample taken for sequencing was PBMCs or T cells enriched from blood (not recorded which). Every receptor here comes from a young woman who had been exposed to COVID-19.

The table lists this clone with a few counts. The V gene is TRBV27, the J gene TRBJ1-5, with D possibly being TRBD1 (6 bases). V was clipped by 6 bases and J by 4 bases, with 13 bases between them. This CDR3 comprises 14 residues. Germline V CDR1 and CDR2: MNHEY, SMNVEV (reference sequence). The CDR3 region has the DNA TGTGCCAGCAGGTCAGGGGTGCGGAATCAGCCCCAGCATTTT. Protein: CASRSGVRNQPQHF.

This clone was observed a single time. The chain employs TRBV19 and TRBJ1-2; weak D call: TRBD1 (5 bases). The germline CDR1 and CDR2 sequences are LNHDA and SQIVND (reference sequence). Trimming removed 9 bases at V and 8 bases at J, with 13 bases between. There are 11 residues in the CDR3. CDR3 region: CASPGPLGYTF. Here the CDR3 DNA reads TGTGCCAGCCCAGGGCCCCTAGGCTACACCTTC.

The V call is TRBV2, the J call TRBJ2-7; D is perhaps TRBD1 (5 bases). The V end was cut by 1 base, the J end by 2 bases, with 15 bases between. This CDR3 is built from 16 residues. Per the germline V gene, CDR1 is SNHLY and CDR2 is FYNNEI. Written as DNA, the CDR3 is TGTGCCAGCAGTGAAGGTGGGTCTGGGGCTACCTACGAGCAGTACTTC. Encoded protein: CASSEGGSGATYEQYF.

The genes are TRBV5-1 and TRBJ1-1, with D possibly being TRBD1 (6 bases). Trimming cost V 5 bases and J 7 bases, with 15 bases left between them. CDR1 is SGHRS, CDR2 YFSETQ, per germline. The CDR3 consists of 13 residues. The CDR3 here is CASSLNREGEAFF. The CDR3 DNA reads TGCGCCAGCAGTCTCAACAGGGAGGGTGAAGCTTTCTTT. Using reference TRBV5-1 and TRBJ1-1 for the parts outside the CDR3, the full variable domain is KAGVTQTPRYLIKTRGQQVTLSCSPISGHRSVSWYQQTPGQGLQFLFEYFSETQRNKGNFPGRFSGRQFSNSRSEMNVSTLELGDSALYLCASSLNREGEAFFGQGTRLTVV.

This clone was observed many times. CDR3 DNA sequence: TGTGCCAGCAGTTTCTGGGGACAGGGGAACTATGGCTACACCTTC. Protein: CASSFWGQGNYGYTF. V is TRBV28 and J is TRBJ1-2, with 10 bases that match TRBD1. CDR1 and CDR2 from the germline V gene are MDHEN and SYDVKM. This CDR3 comprises 15 residues. With 3 bases clipped from V and 2 bases from J, the junction kept 3 bases outside the gene matches.

The chain uses TRBV28 and TRBJ1-4; D is undetermined. Germline loops: CDR1 MDHEN, CDR2 SYDVKM. The V gene lost 2 bases and the J gene lost 7 bases, with 14 bases spanning the gap. The CDR3 is 15 residues long. The CDR3 spells CASSLEGRAGEKLFF. CDR3 DNA sequence: TGTGCCAGCAGTTTAGAGGGCCGAGCGGGTGAAAAACTGTTTTTT.

This clone was counted between two and nine times. J is TRBJ2-2 and V is TRBV2; 7 nucleotides line up with TRBD1. This CDR3 comprises 18 residues. The V gene's germline CDR1 is SNHLY and CDR2 FYNNEI. CDR3 in amino acids: CTNNPQSFGTAVTGELFF. Here the CDR3 DNA reads TGTACGAACAATCCCCAGTCGTTCGGGACAGCCGTCACCGGGGAGCTGTTTTTT. Full variable domain (missing parts from reference TRBV2 and TRBJ2-2): EPEVTQTPSHQVTQMGQEVILRCVPISNHLYFYWYRQILGQKVEFLVSFYNNEISEKSEIFDDQFSVERPDGSNFTLKIRSTKLEDSAMYFCTNNPQSFGTAVTGELFFGEGSRLTVL.

This clone was found a few times. V gene TRBV9 combines with J gene TRBJ1-5; unclear D gene. Germline V gene lookup returns CDR1 SGDLS and CDR2 YYNGEE. V lost 0 bases and J 3 bases, leaving 10 bases between the germline ends. The CDR3 length is 15 residues. The CDR3 spells CASSVGGIYNQPQHF. The CDR3 DNA reads as TGTGCCAGCAGCGTAGGAGGAATTTACAATCAGCCCCAGCATTTT.

The count of this clone is one. The gene calls are TRBV3-1 (or the pseudogene TRBV3-2) and TRBJ2-7; D is ambiguous. The CDR3 consists of 12 residues. In germline, CDR1 is LGHDT, CDR2 YNNKEL (reference sequence). Trimming removed 3 bases at V and 0 bases at J, with 3 bases between. The CDR3 nucleotides read TGTGCCAGCAGCCAGAGCTCCTACGAGCAGTACTTC. Translation: CASSQSSYEQYF.

This chain connects TRBV7-8 to TRBJ2-7; 8 bases match TRBD1. Germline V gene sequence: CDR1 SGHVS, CDR2 FQNEAQ. The CDR3 totals 14 residues. Germline trimming cut 5 bases from V and 3 bases from J; bases unmatched to any gene: 6. Written as DNA, the CDR3 is TGTGCCAGCAGCCTCGGCAGGGGGCGCTACGAGCAGTACTTC. Translated: CASSLGRGRYEQYF.

The chain is built from TRBV5-1 and TRBJ2-1; D unclear. The CDR3 contains 15 residues. The ends were cut back, 0 bases at V and 0 bases at J, with 7 bases in the middle. CDR1 is SGHRS and CDR2 is YFSETQ in the germline V gene. CDR3 nucleotides: TGCGCCAGCAGCTTGGAGAGTAACTCCTACAATGAGCAGTTCTTC. It specifies CASSLESNSYNEQFF.

The chain links TRBV5-1 to TRBJ2-7, with D possibly matching TRBD1 (5 bases). Trimming stripped 7 bases from V and 5 bases from J, with 16 bases between. The germline V gene encodes CDR1 SGHRS and CDR2 YFSETQ. The CDR3 runs to 13 residues. CDR3 amino acids: CASGTQGLDEQYF. CDR3 coding DNA: TGCGCCAGCGGAACCCAGGGTTTGGACGAGCAGTACTTC.

This chain joins TRBV29-1 and TRBJ1-4, with 10 bases identical to TRBD1. CDR1 and CDR2 from the germline V gene are SQVTM and ANQGSEA. The ends lost 5 bases at V and 8 bases at J; junction bases unmatched: 8. CDR3 size: 14 residues. This CDR3 reads CSVLDRGRGEKLFF. The CDR3, as DNA: TGCAGCGTTCTCGACAGGGGGCGAGGGGAAAAACTGTTTTTT.

Only a few counts were recorded for this clone. V gene TRBV11-2 combines with J gene TRBJ1-1, with 8 bases matching TRBD1. CDR3 length: 15 residues. With V trimmed by 3 bases and J by 0 bases, 3 bases remained unmatched. The V gene's germline CDR1 is SGHAT and CDR2 FQNNGV. The CDR3 nucleotides are TGTGCCAGCAGCTTGCAGACAGGGGTGAACACTGAAGCTTTCTTT. Translation gives CASSLQTGVNTEAFF.

The chain joins TRBV2 to TRBJ2-1; a possible D gene is TRBD2 (6 bases). The V gene lost 2 bases and the J gene lost 7 bases, with 15 bases spanning the gap. Germline V gives CDR1 SNHLY, CDR2 FYNNEI. The CDR3 extends over 15 amino acids. In nucleotides, the CDR3 is TGTGCCAGCAGTGAAAGCCCACTAGCCCCAAATGAGCAGTTCTTC. This codes for CASSESPLAPNEQFF.

This clone has just one count. The chain is built from TRBV13 and TRBJ2-7; maybe TRBD1 (5 bases). CDR3 length: 13 amino acids. Trimming cost V 1 base and J 7 bases, with 11 bases left between them. CDR1 is PRHDT and CDR2 is FYEKMQ in the germline V gene (reference sequence). The CDR3 protein is CASSLVTAREQYF. Written as DNA, the CDR3 is TGTGCCAGCAGCTTAGTGACAGCGCGAGAGCAGTACTTC.

The table lists this clone with a count of one. The chain couples TRBV10-3 to TRBJ1-2, with TRBD1 matching 7 bases. Germline CDR1 is ENHRY and CDR2 is SYGVKD. V lost 6 bases, J lost 2 bases, and 6 bases stayed unmatched. The CDR3 is made up of 14 amino acids. CDR3 sequence: CAIREGGQNYGYTF. The CDR3 DNA is TGTGCCATCAGGGAGGGGGGACAGAACTATGGCTACACCTTC.

The chain joins TRBV4-1 to TRBJ2-3, with 10 positions matching TRBD2. The CDR3 covers 18 residues. Germline V CDR1 and CDR2: MGHRA, YSYEKL. With 4 bases clipped from V and 6 bases from J, the junction kept 16 bases outside the gene matches. CDR3 loop: CASSPGVNSGGARDTQYF. Written as DNA, the CDR3 is TGCGCCAGCAGCCCGGGAGTGAACAGCGGGGGGGCCAGGGATACGCAGTATTTT.